This entry lists 5 T cell receptor beta chains sequenced from one sample in a study of CD8+ T cells in alopecia areata. Isolated RNA was reverse transcribed into cDNA used as the sequencing template. The table came from immunoSEQ multiplex PCR; TCRdb's copy has only in-frame clones and leaves some out. The sample records roughly 7,400 clones, 60% to 65% being singletons. The treatment is: oral pan-JAK inhibitor, 5-10 mg twice daily. Individuals with alopecia areata gave both lesional scalp punch biopsies and peripheral blood for collection. The specimen comprised skin, sampled at week 4, from a patient treated with tofacitinib. All receptors come from a human donor with alopecia areata.

This clone is medium-sized. This chain joins TRBV7-9 and TRBJ2-1; TRBD2 aligns across 7 bases. Germline V gene data show CDR1 as SEHNR and CDR2 as FQNEAQ (reference sequence). The ends lost 5 bases at V and 6 bases at J; junction bases unmatched: 13. The CDR3 spans 16 residues. CDR3 sequence reads: CASSPTGTMGPNEQFF. The CDR3 nucleotides are TGTGCCAGCAGCCCGACCGGGACTATGGGTCCCAATGAGCAGTTCTTC.

In this sample, this clone turned up a few times. The chain employs TRBV5-1 and TRBJ1-2; perhaps TRBD1 as D (5 bases). Germline CDR1 reads SGHRS; CDR2 reads YFSETQ. The CDR3 length is 14 residues. V shed 3 bases and J shed 5 bases, with 14 bases lying between them. CDR3 sequence reads: CASSYESAGYGYTF. The DNA for the CDR3 is TGCGCCAGCAGCTACGAATCTGCAGGGTATGGCTACACCTTC.

The V call is TRBV9, the J call TRBJ2-3; D not resolved. Per germline, CDR1 SGDLS and CDR2 YYNGEE. The CDR3 is made up of 16 amino acids. Trimming took off 3 bases at V and 0 bases at J, with 14 bases between the two ends. The CDR3 is CASSADRTLSTDTQYF. The CDR3 nucleotides are TGTGCCAGCAGCGCAGACCGGACCCTTAGCACAGATACGCAGTATTTT.

J is TRBJ1-5 and V is TRBV27; D possibly corresponds to TRBD1 (6 bases). Looked up from germline, CDR1 is MNHEY and CDR2 is SMNVEV (reference sequence). V dropped 5 bases and J dropped 2 bases, with 16 bases sitting between them. The CDR3 extends over 16 amino acids. The CDR3 bases are TGTGCCAGCAGTCAAAGGGGGACCGATGGCAATCAGCCCCAGCATTTT. This encodes CASSQRGTDGNQPQHF.

This clone came up a few times. The chain joins TRBV7-2 to TRBJ1-3, with a weak D call TRBD1 (5 bases). CDR3 length: 15 residues. V gave up 4 bases and J gave up 4 bases, with 14 bases separating them. Per the germline V gene, CDR1 is SGHTA and CDR2 is FQGNSA. The CDR3 region has the DNA TGTGCCAGCAGCTCTTGGACATCCTACGGAAACACCATATATTTT. Protein sequence: CASSSWTSYGNTIYF.